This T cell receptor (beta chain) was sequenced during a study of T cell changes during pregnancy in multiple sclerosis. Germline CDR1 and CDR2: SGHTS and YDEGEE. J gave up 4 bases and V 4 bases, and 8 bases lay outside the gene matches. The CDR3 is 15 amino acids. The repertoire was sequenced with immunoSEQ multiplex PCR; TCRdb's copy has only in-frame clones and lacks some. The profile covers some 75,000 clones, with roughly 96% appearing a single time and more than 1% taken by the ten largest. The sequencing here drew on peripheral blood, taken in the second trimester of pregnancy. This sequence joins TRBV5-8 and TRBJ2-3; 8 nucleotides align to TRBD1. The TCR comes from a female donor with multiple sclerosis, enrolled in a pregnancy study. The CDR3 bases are TGTGCCAGCAGCCCGTCCCAGGGGGCGGCAGATACGCAGTATTTT. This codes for CASSPSQGAADTQYF.